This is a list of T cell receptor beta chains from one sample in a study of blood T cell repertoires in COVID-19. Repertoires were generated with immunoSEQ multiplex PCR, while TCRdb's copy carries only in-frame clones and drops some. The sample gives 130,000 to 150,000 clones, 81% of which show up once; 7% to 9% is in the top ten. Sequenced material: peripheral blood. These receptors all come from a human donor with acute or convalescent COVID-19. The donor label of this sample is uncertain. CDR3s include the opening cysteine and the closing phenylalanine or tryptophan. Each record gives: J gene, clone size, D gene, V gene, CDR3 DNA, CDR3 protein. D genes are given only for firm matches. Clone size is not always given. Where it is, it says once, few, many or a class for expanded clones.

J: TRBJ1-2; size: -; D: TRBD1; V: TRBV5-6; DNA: TGTGCCAGCAGCCTACGGACAGGGATCGGCTACACCTTC; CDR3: CASSLRTGIGYTF
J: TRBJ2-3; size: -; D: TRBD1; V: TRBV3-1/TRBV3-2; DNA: TGTGCCAGCAGCCAGTTAGTAGGGACAGGGCTGGCAGATACGCAGTATTTT; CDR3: CASSQLVGTGLADTQYF
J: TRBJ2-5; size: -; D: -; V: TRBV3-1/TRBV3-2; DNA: TGTGCCAGCAGCCAAGATAAGAGGGGGTGGGAGACCCAGTACTTC; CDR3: CASSQDKRGWETQYF
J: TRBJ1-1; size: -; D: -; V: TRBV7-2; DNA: TGTGCCAGCAGCTGGTTTACCGGGACAGAAGCTTTCTTT; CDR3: CASSWFTGTEAFF
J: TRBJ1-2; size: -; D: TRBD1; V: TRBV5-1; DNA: TGCGCCAGCAGGGAAGGACAGGGAGCGGCTGGCTACACCTTC; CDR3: CASREGQGAAGYTF
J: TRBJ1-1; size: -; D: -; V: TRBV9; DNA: TGTGCCAGCAGCCCTACTCAGAACACTGAAGCTTTCTTT; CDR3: CASSPTQNTEAFF
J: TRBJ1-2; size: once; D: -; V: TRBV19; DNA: TGTGCCAGTAGTGCGACCGGGAACTATGGCTACACCTTC; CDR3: CASSATGNYGYTF
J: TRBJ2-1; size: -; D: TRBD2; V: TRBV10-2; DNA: TGCGCCAGCAGTGAAGGGGCGGGGGGCCCGTACAATGAGCAGTTCTTC; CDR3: CASSEGAGGPYNEQFF
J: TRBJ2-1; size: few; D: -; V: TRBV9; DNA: TGTGCCAGCAGCCTTAGCTCCGAGGGATGGAATGAGCAGTTCTTC; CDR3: CASSLSSEGWNEQFF
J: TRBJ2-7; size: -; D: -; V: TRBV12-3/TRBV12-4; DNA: TGTGCCAGCAGTCTACAGGGCTACGAGCAGTACTTC; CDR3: CASSLQGYEQYF
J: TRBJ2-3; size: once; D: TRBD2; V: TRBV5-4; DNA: TGTGCCAGCAGCCGATTCCTAGCGGGGGTTTTAGATACGCAGTATTTT; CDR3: CASSRFLAGVLDTQYF
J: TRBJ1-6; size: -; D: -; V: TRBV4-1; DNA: TGCGCCAGCAGCCAAGAACTGGGCCGCACGGATTCACCCCTCCACTTT; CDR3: CASSQELGRTDSPLHF
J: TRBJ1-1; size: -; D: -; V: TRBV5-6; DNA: TGTGCCAGCAGCTTGTTTGGGAGGAGGACGGAGGATTTAAACACTGAAGCTTTCTTT; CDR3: CASSLFGRRTEDLNTEAFF
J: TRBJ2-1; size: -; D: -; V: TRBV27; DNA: TGTGCCAGCAGTACTAGGGATGAGCAGTTCTTC; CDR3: CASSTRDEQFF
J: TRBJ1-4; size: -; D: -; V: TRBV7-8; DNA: TGTGCCAGCAGCCTGCAGGGTAGGGGAAATGAAAAACTGTTTTTT; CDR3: CASSLQGRGNEKLFF
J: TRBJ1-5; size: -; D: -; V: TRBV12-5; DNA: TGTGCTAGTGGTGCCTCGGCCGGGTCCTATAGCAATCAGCCCCAGCATTTT; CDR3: CASGASAGSYSNQPQHF
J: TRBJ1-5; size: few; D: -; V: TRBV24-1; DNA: TGTGCCACCAGTAGCAGGGATGACAATCAGCCCCAGCATTTT; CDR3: CATSSRDDNQPQHF
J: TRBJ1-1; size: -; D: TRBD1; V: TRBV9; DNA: TGTGCCAGCAGCGTAGGAGGGGGAGGGACAGGGCCGAACACTGAAGCTTTCTTT; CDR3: CASSVGGGGTGPNTEAFF
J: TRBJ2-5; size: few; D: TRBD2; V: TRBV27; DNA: TGTGCCAGCAGTGCGACTAGCGGGGGGGCAGAGACCCAGTACTTC; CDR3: CASSATSGGAETQYF
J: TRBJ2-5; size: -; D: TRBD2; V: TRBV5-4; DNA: TGTGCCAGCAGTATCGCCCTAGCGGGGGGTCAAGAGACCCAGTACTTC; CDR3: CASSIALAGGQETQYF
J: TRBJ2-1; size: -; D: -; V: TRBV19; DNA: TGTGCCAGTAGCCCACGACGGGGGGCGATCAATGAGCAGTTCTTC; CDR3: CASSPRRGAINEQFF
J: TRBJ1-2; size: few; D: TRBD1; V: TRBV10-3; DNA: TGTGCCATCAGCGTCGGACAGGGCCCTAACTATGGCTACACCTTC; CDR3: CAISVGQGPNYGYTF
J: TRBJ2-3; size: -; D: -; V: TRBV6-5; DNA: TGTGCCAGCAGTCAGCAAGCGGGTCTGACAGATACGCAGTATTTT; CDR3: CASSQQAGLTDTQYF
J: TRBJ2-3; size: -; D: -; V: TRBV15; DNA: TGTGCCACCACCCCCGGCGGGACAGCTAGCACAGATACGCAGTATTTT; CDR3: CATTPGGTASTDTQYF
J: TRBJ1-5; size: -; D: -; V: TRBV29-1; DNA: TGCAGCGTTGGGAGTAGCAATCAGCCCCAGCATTTT; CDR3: CSVGSSNQPQHF
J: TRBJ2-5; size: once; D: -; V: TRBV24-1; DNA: TGTGCCACCAGTGACACAGGGGCGGGGGAGACCCAGTACTTC; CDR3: CATSDTGAGETQYF
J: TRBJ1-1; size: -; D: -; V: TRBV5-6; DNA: TGTGCCAGCAGCCCCGGAGGAACTGAAGCTTTCTTT; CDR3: CASSPGGTEAFF
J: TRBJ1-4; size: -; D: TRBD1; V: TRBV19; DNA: TGTGCCAGTATACCTCAGGGGGGATATGAAAAACTGTTTTTT; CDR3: CASIPQGGYEKLFF
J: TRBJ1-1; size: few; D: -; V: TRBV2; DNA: TGTGCCAGCACCAGACGGGAGTCCACTGAAGCTTTCTTT; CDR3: CASTRRESTEAFF
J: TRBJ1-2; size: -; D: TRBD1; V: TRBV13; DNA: TGTGCCAGCAGCCGGACAGGGGGCGACTATGGCTACACCTTC; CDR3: CASSRTGGDYGYTF
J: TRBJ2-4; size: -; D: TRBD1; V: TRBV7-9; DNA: TGTGCCAGCAGTTCAAAAGGGGGCGCGAACATTCAGTACTTC; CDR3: CASSSKGGANIQYF
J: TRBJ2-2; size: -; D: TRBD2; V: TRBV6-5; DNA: TGTGCCAGCAGGACCCGGGAGGGGCGTGGCGGGGAGCTGTTTTTT; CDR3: CASRTREGRGGELFF
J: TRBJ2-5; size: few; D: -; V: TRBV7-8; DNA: TGTGCCAGCAGCTTAGGTCAGGGGAGCGCGGAGACCCAGTACTTC; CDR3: CASSLGQGSAETQYF
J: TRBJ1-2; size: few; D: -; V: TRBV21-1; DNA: TGTGCCAGCAGCAATATGACCGCAGGAGGCTACACCTTC; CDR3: CASSNMTAGGYTF
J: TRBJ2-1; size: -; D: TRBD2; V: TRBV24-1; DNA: TGTGCCACCAGTGATTTGGGGACTAGCGGGGGAACTCACAATGAGCAGTTCTTC; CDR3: CATSDLGTSGGTHNEQFF
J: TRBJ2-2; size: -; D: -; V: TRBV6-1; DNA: TGTGCCAGCAGTGAAGTCATTAGCACCGGGGAGCTGTTTTTT; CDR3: CASSEVISTGELFF
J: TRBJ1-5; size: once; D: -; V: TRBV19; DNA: TGTGCCAGTACCCAATCCCAGCGAGGCATTCGGCCCCAGCATTTT; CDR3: CASTQSQRGIRPQHF
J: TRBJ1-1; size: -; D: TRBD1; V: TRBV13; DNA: TGTGCCAGCAGCTTTGACCGGGACAGCTTCCCCCACACTGAAGCTTTCTTT; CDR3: CASSFDRDSFPHTEAFF
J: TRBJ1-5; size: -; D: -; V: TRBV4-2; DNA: TGTGCCAGCAGCCAAGGAGGACACGGCAATCAGCCCCAGCATTTT; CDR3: CASSQGGHGNQPQHF
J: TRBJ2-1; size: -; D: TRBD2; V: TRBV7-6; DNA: TGTGCCAGCAGCTTAGCTTCCAGCGGGGGGGCCTACAATGAGCAGTTCTTC; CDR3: CASSLASSGGAYNEQFF
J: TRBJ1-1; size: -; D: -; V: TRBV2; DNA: TGTGCCAGCAGGAGGATGGGTGGGACTGAAGCTTTCTTT; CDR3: CASRRMGGTEAFF
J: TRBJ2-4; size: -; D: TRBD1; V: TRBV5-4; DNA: TGTGCCAGCAGCCCTGCAGGGGGCAGAAACATTCAGTACTTC; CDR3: CASSPAGGRNIQYF
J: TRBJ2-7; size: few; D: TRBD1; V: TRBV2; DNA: TGTGCCAGCAGAACCGGGACAGGGACCTACGAGCAGTACTTC; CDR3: CASRTGTGTYEQYF
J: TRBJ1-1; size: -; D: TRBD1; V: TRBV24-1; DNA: TGTGCCACCAGTGTCCAGGGGGCCACTGAAGCTTTCTTT; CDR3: CATSVQGATEAFF
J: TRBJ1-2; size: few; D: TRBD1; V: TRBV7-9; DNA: TGTGCCAGCAGCTCGTCAGGGGGCGGCTATGGCTACACCTTC; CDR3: CASSSSGGGYGYTF
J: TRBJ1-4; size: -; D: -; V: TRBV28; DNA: TGTGCCAGCAGAACTTCTAAATCCGGGTCGCACGGCTTTTTT; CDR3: CASRTSKSGSHGFF
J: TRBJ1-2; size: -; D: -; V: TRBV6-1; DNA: TGTGCCAGCAGTGAGTGGAGGGGCTATGGCTACACCTTC; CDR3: CASSEWRGYGYTF
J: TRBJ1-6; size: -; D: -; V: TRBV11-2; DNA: TGTGCCAGCAGCCCCCCAGGGCTCAATTCACCCCTCCACTTT; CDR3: CASSPPGLNSPLHF
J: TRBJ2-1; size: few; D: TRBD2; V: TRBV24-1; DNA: TGTGCCACCAGTGATCTCAGAACTAGCGGACCCTACAATGAGCAGTTCTTC; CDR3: CATSDLRTSGPYNEQFF
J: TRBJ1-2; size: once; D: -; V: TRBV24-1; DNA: TGTGCCACCAGTGATCACAGGGAAGGGGACTATGGCTACACCTTC; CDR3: CATSDHREGDYGYTF
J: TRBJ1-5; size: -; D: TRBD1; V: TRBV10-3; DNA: TGTGCCATCAGTGAGAAACGGGACAGCCCGAAACCCCAGCATTTT; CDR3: CAISEKRDSPKPQHF
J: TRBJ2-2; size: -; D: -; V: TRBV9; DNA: TGTGCCAGCAGCGTAGGAGAATACACCGGGGAGCTGTTTTTT; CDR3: CASSVGEYTGELFF
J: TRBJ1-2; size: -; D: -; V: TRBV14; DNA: TGTGCCAGCAGCCAAGGAGCGGACTATGGCTACACCTTC; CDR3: CASSQGADYGYTF
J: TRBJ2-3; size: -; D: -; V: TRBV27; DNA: TGTGCCAGCAGTTTATCTCGGGTTTCCCCCGGTTTGACGCAGTATTTT; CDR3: CASSLSRVSPGLTQYF
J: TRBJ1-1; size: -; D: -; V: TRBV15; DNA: TGTGCCACCAGCGCCAGAAAGGGGATCAACACTGAAGCTTTCTTT; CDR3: CATSARKGINTEAFF
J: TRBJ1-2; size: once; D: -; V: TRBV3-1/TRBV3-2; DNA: TGTGCCAGCAGCGGGGGGGATTATGGCTACACCTTC; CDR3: CASSGGDYGYTF
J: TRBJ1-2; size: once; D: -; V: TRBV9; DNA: TGTGCCAGCAGCCCTGGGGGGGGTGGCTACACCTTC; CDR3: CASSPGGGGYTF